A single sample gave rise to the 13 T cell receptor beta chains below, sequenced in a study of read filtering for tumor transcriptome and immune sequencing. The library was built from 400 ng RNA with molecular barcoded adaptors for alpha/delta and beta/gamma chains. TCRdb passed the reads through MiXCR, listing each CDR3 protein once. The sample holds tens of thousands of distinct CDR3 sequences, 20% to 25% seen once. The sequenced material came from a population of CD138-negative cells sorted from bone marrow. The source is a donor over 35 with multiple myeloma.

The table lists this clonotype with a few counts. This chain uses TRBV5-1 with TRBJ1-1; 7 nucleotides match TRBD1. CDR3 length equals 15 residues. V lost 3 bases and J lost 3; bases outside the gene matches: 8. The germline gives CDR1 SGHRS, CDR2 YFSETQ. In nucleotides, the CDR3 is TGCGCCAGCAGCTCTGAACCGGGACAGTACACTGAAGCTTTCTTT. It codes for CASSSEPGQYTEAFF.

This clonotype showed up just a few times. The V gene is TRBV20-1, the J gene TRBJ1-5; D not resolved. The length of the CDR3 is 14 residues. V was shortened by 0 bases and J by 0 bases, with 6 bases between the two germline ends. Per germline, CDR1 DFQATT and CDR2 SNEGSKA (reference sequence). The chain's CDR3 is CSARDDGSNQPQHF. The CDR3 nucleotides read TGCAGTGCTAGAGACGACGGTAGCAATCAGCCCCAGCATTTT.

Written as DNA, the CDR3 is TGTGCCAGCAGTACGAGGAGCCCCCGCCTAGAAAAACTGTTTTTT. As protein: CASSTRSPRLEKLFF. The V and J genes are TRBV6-6 and TRBJ1-4; D gene unclear. There are 15 residues in the CDR3. Germline assignment: CDR1 MNHNY and CDR2 SVGAGI (reference sequence). Deletions cut 5 bases from V and 8 bases from J, with 18 bases between.

On this clonotype: This clone may be a read error of a much larger clone one base away. V and J are TRBV27 and TRBJ1-4; 7 bases map to TRBD1. The CDR3 has 15 amino acids. The germline gives CDR1 MNHEY, CDR2 SMNVEV (reference sequence). The CDR3: CASSSPGQINGKLFF. CDR3 nucleotide sequence: TGTGCCAGCAGTTCGCCGGGACAGATTAATGGAAAACTGTTTTTT.

This clonotype was seen at least ten times. V is TRBV28 and J is TRBJ1-2; D gene ambiguous. This CDR3 has 10 residues. The germline gives CDR1 MDHEN, CDR2 SYDVKM. V was clipped by 10 bases and J by 6 bases, with 9 bases between them. Here the CDR3 reads CATLRNGYTF. The CDR3 DNA is TGTGCCACCTTAAGGAATGGCTACACCTTC.

The chain has TRBV18 and TRBJ2-7; TRBD1 agrees at 8 bases. The CDR3 extends over 14 amino acids. The germline V gene has CDR1 KGHSH and CDR2 LQKENI. The V gene end was trimmed by 6 bases and the J gene end by 2 bases; junction bases not matched to a gene: 6. The CDR3 DNA reads TGTGCCAGCTCGACCGGGACAGGCCCCTACGAGCAGTACTTC. Translated, it gives CASSTGTGPYEQYF.

This clonotype showed up just a few times. V and J are TRBV7-3 and TRBJ1-5; D gene unclear. The germline gives CDR1 SGHTA, CDR2 FQGTGA. V lost 0 bases, J lost 8 bases, and 11 bases lay in between. There are 14 residues in the CDR3. The CDR3 DNA is TGTGCCAGCAGCTTAACCCGCGGCCCTAAGCCCCAGCATTTT. As protein: CASSLTRGPKPQHF.

Ten or more counts support this clonotype. The rearrangement joins TRBV7-9 to TRBJ2-1, with 8 bases identical to TRBD1. The V segment lost 5 bases and the J segment 6 bases; nucleotides outside the gene matches: 6. The CDR3 covers 14 residues. Looked up from germline, CDR1 is SEHNR and CDR2 is FQNEAQ (reference sequence). CDR3 loop: CASSIWTGRNEQFF. As DNA, the CDR3 is TGTGCCAGCAGCATTTGGACAGGGCGCAATGAGCAGTTCTTC.

The gene calls are TRBV19 and TRBJ2-1, with D uncertain. This CDR3 region has 11 residues. V was shortened by 4 bases and J by 8 bases, with 6 bases between the two germline ends. Germline V gene sequence: CDR1 LNHDA, CDR2 SQIVND (reference sequence). The CDR3 reads CASSRVHEQFF. The CDR3 DNA reads TGTGCCAGTAGTAGAGTCCATGAGCAGTTCTTC.

There are many counts of this clonotype. The gene calls are TRBV20-1 and TRBJ1-1; perhaps TRBD1 as D (6 bases). The CDR3 contains 13 residues. CDR1 and CDR2 (germline): DFQATT, SNEGSKA (reference sequence). V lost 3 bases and J lost 1, with 9 bases in between. In DNA form, the CDR3 reads TGCAGTGCTAGGAAGGACAGGAACACTGAAGCTTTCTTT. Its translation is CSARKDRNTEAFF.

This clonotype appeared many times. The chain couples TRBV6-1 to TRBJ1-5; D is undetermined. Germline CDR1 is MNHNS and CDR2 is SASEGT. The ends were cut back, 6 bases at V and 0 bases at J, with 12 bases in the middle. The CDR3 has 15 residues. The CDR3 spells CASRRQWDSNQPQHF. The CDR3 DNA sequence: TGTGCCAGCAGAAGGCAGTGGGATAGCAATCAGCCCCAGCATTTT.

This clonotype was found a few times. This sequence may be a read error, since a much larger clone differs from it by one base. This rearrangement joins TRBV5-1 to TRBJ2-3, with D uncertain. Germline V gene sequence: CDR1 SGHRS, CDR2 YFSETQ. The CDR3 extends over 14 amino acids. Trimming took 1 base from V and 6 from J, leaving 12 bases between them. In DNA, the CDR3 is TGCGCCAGCAGCTTGAATTTGCAGGCTGATACGCAGTATTTT. Amino acid sequence: CASSLNLQADTQYF.

The chain is built from TRBV20-1 and TRBJ1-1, with 9 bases matching TRBD1. The CDR3 contains 13 residues. The germline gives CDR1 DFQATT, CDR2 SNEGSKA (reference sequence). Trimming cost V 6 bases and J 3 bases; bases outside gene matches: 5. The CDR3, as DNA: TGCAGTGCGTTGGACAGGGGAGACACTGAAGCTTTCTTT. Its protein is CSALDRGDTEAFF.